These T cell receptor beta chains were read from a single sample in a study of OX40 agonist ivuxolimab in advanced cancers. TCRdb keeps only in-frame clones here, not all; method: immunoSEQ multiplex PCR. The sample consists of tens of thousands of clones, 88% of them appearing once. Sequencing was performed on CD4+ or CD8+ T cells sorted from blood, taken in a trial of the OX40 agonist ivuxolimab. These receptors came from an adult with an advanced solid tumor such as melanoma, head and neck, liver or kidney cancer. Both conserved end residues are part of each CDR3. Each record gives: clone size, D gene, V gene, J gene, CDR3 protein, CDR3 DNA. D genes are given only for firm matches. Only some rows state a clone size, as once, few, many or a class for expanded clones.

NA	NA	TRBV19	TRBJ1-1	CASHRRATEAFF	TGTGCCAGCCACAGACGGGCCACTGAAGCTTTCTTT
NA	NA	TRBV5-4	TRBJ1-4	CASSLRDGSNEKLFF	TGTGCCAGCAGCTTAAGGGATGGTAGTAATGAAAAACTGTTTTTT
once	NA	TRBV18	TRBJ2-7	CASSPVQPSYEQYF	TGTGCCAGCTCACCGGTGCAGCCCTCCTACGAGCAGTACTTC
NA	NA	TRBV5-4	TRBJ1-1	CASSSRGGAEAWSTEAFF	TGTGCCAGCAGCTCCCGAGGAGGAGCCGAGGCGTGGAGCACTGAAGCTTTCTTT
once	NA	TRBV2	TRBJ2-7	CASGNSGGAPPLYEQYF	TGTGCCAGCGGAAATAGTGGGGGGGCCCCCCCTCTCTACGAGCAGTACTTC
NA	NA	TRBV6-6	TRBJ1-4	CASSGGADEKLFF	TGTGCCAGCAGCGGAGGCGCGGATGAAAAACTGTTTTTT
once	NA	TRBV29-1	TRBJ2-5	CSVERVIDPQETQYF	TGCAGCGTTGAGAGGGTGATTGACCCACAAGAGACCCAGTACTTC
NA	NA	TRBV7-2	TRBJ1-2	CASSLIRETNYGYTF	TGTGCCAGCAGCTTAATAAGGGAAACTAACTATGGCTACACCTTC
NA	NA	TRBV5-1	TRBJ1-5	CASSLGPNQPQHF	TGCGCCAGCAGCTTGGGGCCAAATCAGCCCCAGCATTTT
NA	NA	TRBV28	TRBJ1-5	CASSLLTVAGNQPQHF	TGTGCCAGCAGTTTACTGACAGTGGCTGGCAATCAGCCCCAGCATTTT
NA	NA	TRBV5-1	TRBJ1-4	CASSATGTGNEKLFF	TGCGCCAGCAGCGCCACCGGGACGGGTAATGAAAAACTGTTTTTT
NA	NA	TRBV4-3	TRBJ2-7	CASSQGYNSYEQYF	TGCGCCAGCAGCCAAGGCTACAACAGCTACGAGCAGTACTTC
NA	NA	TRBV19	TRBJ2-7	CATTPGGSSYEQYF	TGTGCCACCACGCCTGGGGGGAGCTCCTACGAGCAGTACTTC
NA	NA	TRBV7-8	TRBJ1-1	CASSPENSVLMNTEAFF	TGTGCCAGCAGCCCAGAGAACAGCGTCCTTATGAACACTGAAGCTTTCTTT
NA	NA	TRBV6-1	TRBJ1-1	CASSEGAGHSVDTEAFF	TGTGCCAGCAGTGAAGGAGCTGGACACTCTGTCGACACTGAAGCTTTCTTT
NA	TRBD1	TRBV28	TRBJ1-2	CASSVDRGFYGYTF	TGTGCCAGCAGTGTAGACAGGGGTTTCTATGGCTACACCTTC
NA	NA	TRBV5-1	TRBJ2-7	CASREGGPYEQYF	TGCGCCAGCAGGGAGGGAGGCCCCTACGAGCAGTACTTC
NA	NA	TRBV2	TRBJ1-6	CASSDLGQINSPLHF	TGTGCCAGCAGTGATTTGGGGCAGATTAATTCACCCCTCCACTTT
NA	NA	TRBV6-1	TRBJ2-5	CASIDGGSKETQYF	TGTGCCAGCATCGATGGGGGCTCGAAGGAGACCCAGTACTTC
NA	NA	TRBV5-5	TRBJ1-2	CASSLGGRWNYGYTF	TGTGCCAGCAGCTTGGGGGGACGATGGAACTATGGCTACACCTTC